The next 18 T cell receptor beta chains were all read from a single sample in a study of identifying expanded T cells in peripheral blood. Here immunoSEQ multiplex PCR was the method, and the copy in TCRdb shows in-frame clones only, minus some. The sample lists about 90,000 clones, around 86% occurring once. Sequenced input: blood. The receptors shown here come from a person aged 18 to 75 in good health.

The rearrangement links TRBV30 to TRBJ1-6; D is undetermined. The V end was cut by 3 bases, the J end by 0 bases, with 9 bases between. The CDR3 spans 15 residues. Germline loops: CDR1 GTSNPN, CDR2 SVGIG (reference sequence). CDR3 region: CAWSVLSSYNSPLHF. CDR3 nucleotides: TGTGCCTGGAGCGTCCTTAGCTCCTATAATTCACCCCTCCACTTT.

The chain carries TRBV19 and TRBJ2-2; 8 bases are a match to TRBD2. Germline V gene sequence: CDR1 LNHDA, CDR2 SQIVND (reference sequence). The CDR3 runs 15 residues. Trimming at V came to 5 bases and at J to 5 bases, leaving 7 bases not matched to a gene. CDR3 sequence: CASSRRGVDTGELFF. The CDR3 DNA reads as TGTGCCAGTAGTCGGCGGGGGGTGGATACCGGGGAGCTGTTTTTT.

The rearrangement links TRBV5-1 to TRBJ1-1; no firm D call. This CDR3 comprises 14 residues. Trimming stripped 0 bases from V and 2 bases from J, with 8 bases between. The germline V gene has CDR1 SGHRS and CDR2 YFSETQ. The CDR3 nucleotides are TGCGCCAGCAGCTTGGCCAGCACCAACACTGAAGCTTTCTTT. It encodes CASSLASTNTEAFF.

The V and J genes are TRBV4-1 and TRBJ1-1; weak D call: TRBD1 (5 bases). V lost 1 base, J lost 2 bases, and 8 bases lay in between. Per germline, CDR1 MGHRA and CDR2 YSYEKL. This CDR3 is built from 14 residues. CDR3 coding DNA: TGCGCCAGCAGCCAAGGGGACGGCAACACTGAAGCTTTCTTT. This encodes CASSQGDGNTEAFF.

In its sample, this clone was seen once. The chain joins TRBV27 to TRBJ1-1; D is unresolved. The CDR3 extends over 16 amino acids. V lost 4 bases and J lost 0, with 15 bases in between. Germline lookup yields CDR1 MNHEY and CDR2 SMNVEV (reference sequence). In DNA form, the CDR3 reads TGTGCCAGCAGTTCAACTAGGGAGGTACTGAACACTGAAGCTTTCTTT. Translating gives CASSSTREVLNTEAFF.

Written as DNA, the CDR3 is TGTGCCAGCAGTCTGCACAGGGGGAACACTGAAGCTTTCTTT. Translating gives CASSLHRGNTEAFF. The rearrangement joins TRBV27 to TRBJ1-1; 7 bases agree with TRBD1. The CDR3 has 14 amino acids. Germline V lookup: CDR1 MNHEY, CDR2 SMNVEV (reference sequence). V shed 5 bases, J shed 1 base, and the junction held 4 bases outside the gene matches.

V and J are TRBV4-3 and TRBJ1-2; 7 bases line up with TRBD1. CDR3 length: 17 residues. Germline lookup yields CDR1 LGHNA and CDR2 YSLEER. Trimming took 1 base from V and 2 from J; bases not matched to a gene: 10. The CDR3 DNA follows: TGCGCCAGCAGCCAAGGAGAACCGGGACAGAAAAACTATGGCTACACCTTC. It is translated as CASSQGEPGQKNYGYTF.

CDR3: CATGDRSSYEQYF. The DNA for the CDR3 is TGTGCCACCGGGGACAGGAGTTCCTACGAGCAGTACTTC. The chain has TRBV15 and TRBJ2-7; the match to TRBD1 covers 8 bases. The V and J ends lost 8 bases and 1 base, in that order; junction bases with no gene match: 4. Germline loops: CDR1 LNHNV, CDR2 YYDKDF (reference sequence). The CDR3 runs 13 residues.

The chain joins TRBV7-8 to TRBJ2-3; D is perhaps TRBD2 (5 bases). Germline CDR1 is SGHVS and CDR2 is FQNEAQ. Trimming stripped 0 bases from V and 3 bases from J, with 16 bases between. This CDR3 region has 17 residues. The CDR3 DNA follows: TGTGCCAGCAGCTTAGCGAGGGTTTATCGAGAAACAGATACGCAGTATTTT. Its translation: CASSLARVYRETDTQYF. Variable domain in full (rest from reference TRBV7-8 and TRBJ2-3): GAGVSQSPRYKVAKRGQDVALRCDPISGHVSLFWYQQALGQGPEFLTYFQNEAQLDKSGLPSDRFFAERPEGSVSTLKIQRTQQEDSAVYLCASSLARVYRETDTQYFGPGTRLTVL.

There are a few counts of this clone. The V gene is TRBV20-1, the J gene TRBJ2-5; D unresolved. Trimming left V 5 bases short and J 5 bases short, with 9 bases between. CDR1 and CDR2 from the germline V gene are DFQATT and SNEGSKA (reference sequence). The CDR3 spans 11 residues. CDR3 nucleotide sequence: TGCAGTGCTGCCGACCGGGAGACCCAGTACTTC. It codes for CSAADRETQYF.

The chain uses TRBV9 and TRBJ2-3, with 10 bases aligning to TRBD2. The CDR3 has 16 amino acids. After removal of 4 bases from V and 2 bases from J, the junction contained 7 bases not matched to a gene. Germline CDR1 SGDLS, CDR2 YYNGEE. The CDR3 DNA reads TGTGCCAGCAGCACATCCGGGACTAGCGTCACAGATACGCAGTATTTT. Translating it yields CASSTSGTSVTDTQYF. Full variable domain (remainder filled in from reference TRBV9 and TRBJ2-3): DSGVTQTPKHLITATGQRVTLRCSPRSGDLSVYWYQQSLDQGLQFLIQYYNGEERAKGNILERFSAQQFPDLHSELNLSSLELGDSALYFCASSTSGTSVTDTQYFGPGTRLTVL.

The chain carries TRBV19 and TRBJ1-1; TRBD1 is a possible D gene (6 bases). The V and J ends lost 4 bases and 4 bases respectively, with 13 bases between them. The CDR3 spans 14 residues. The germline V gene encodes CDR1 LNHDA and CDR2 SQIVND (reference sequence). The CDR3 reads CASSTRGGGTEAFF. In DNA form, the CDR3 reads TGTGCCAGTAGTACTCGAGGAGGGGGCACTGAAGCTTTCTTT.

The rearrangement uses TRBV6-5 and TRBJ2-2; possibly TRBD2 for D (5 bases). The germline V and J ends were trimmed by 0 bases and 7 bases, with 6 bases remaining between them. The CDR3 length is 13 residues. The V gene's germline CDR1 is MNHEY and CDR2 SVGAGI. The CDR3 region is CASSYSRVGELFF. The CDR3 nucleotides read TGTGCCAGCAGTTACTCGAGGGTCGGGGAGCTGTTTTTT.

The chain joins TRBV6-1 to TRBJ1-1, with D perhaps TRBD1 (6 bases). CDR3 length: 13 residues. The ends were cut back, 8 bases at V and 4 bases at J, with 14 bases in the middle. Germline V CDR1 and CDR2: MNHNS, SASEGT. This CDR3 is CASHFGGLTEAFF. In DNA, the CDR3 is TGTGCCAGCCACTTCGGGGGGCTCACTGAAGCTTTCTTT.

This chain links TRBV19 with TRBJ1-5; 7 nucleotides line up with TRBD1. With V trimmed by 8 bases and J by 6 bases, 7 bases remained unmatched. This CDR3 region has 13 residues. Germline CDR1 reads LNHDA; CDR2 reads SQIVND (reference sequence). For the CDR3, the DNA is TGTGCCAGTCAAAAGGGGGCGAGTCAGCCCCAGCATTTT. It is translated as CASQKGASQPQHF. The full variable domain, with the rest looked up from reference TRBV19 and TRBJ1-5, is DGGITQSPKYLFRKEGQNVTLSCEQNLNHDAMYWYRQDPGQGLRLIYYSQIVNDFQKGDIAEGYSVSREKKESFPLTVTSAQKNPTAFYLCASQKGASQPQHFGDGTRLSIL.

The DNA for the CDR3 is TGTGCCAGCAGCTTAAGAGGATCGGGCACTGAAGCTTTCTTT. As protein: CASSLRGSGTEAFF. V is TRBV11-2 and J is TRBJ1-1; D not certain. Germline CDR1 is SGHAT and CDR2 is FQNNGV. The germline V and J ends were trimmed by 2 bases and 4 bases, with 11 bases remaining between them. CDR3 length: 14 amino acids.

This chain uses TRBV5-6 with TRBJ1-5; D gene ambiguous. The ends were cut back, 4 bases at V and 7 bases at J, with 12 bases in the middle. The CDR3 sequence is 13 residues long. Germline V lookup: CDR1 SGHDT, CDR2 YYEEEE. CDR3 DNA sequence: TGTGCCAGCAGCCCCCGCGGCGAACAGCCCCAGCATTTT. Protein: CASSPRGEQPQHF.

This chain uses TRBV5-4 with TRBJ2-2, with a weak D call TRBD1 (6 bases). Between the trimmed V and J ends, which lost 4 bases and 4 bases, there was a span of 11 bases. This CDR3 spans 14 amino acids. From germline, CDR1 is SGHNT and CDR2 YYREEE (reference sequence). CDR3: CASSALDSTGELFF. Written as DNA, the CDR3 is TGTGCCAGCAGCGCCTTGGACAGCACCGGGGAGCTGTTTTTT. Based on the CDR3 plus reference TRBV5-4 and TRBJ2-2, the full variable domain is ETGVTQSPTHLIKTRGQQVTLRCSSQSGHNTVSWYQQALGQGPQFIFQYYREEENGRGNFPPRFSGLQFPNYSSELNVNALELDDSALYLCASSALDSTGELFFGEGSRLTVL.